One and the same sample provided the 24 T cell receptor beta chains below, sequenced in a study of T cell changes during pregnancy in multiple sclerosis. Assay: immunoSEQ multiplex PCR; the TCRdb copy retains only in-frame clones and omits some. This table has about 68,000 clones, about 91% appearing once. This sample comprised peripheral blood, obtained in the second trimester of pregnancy. These receptor sequences come from a female donor in good health, enrolled as a control in a pregnancy study.

This clone has just one count. The V and J genes are TRBV7-8 and TRBJ2-7; D not resolved. The germline CDR1 and CDR2 sequences are SGHVS and FQNEAQ. The CDR3 runs to 14 residues. Trimming took 2 bases from V and 0 from J, leaving 8 bases between them. CDR3 sequence (DNA): TGTGCCAGCAGCTTACTAAGGAGCTCCTACGAGCAGTACTTC. It translates to CASSLLRSSYEQYF.

This rearrangement joins TRBV15 to TRBJ2-5, with 12 bases identical to TRBD2. This CDR3 spans 16 amino acids. The V segment lost 4 bases and the J segment 5 bases; nucleotides outside the gene matches: 8. CDR1 and CDR2 from the germline V gene are LNHNV and YYDKDF (reference sequence). CDR3 amino acids: CATSTGLAGRGETQYF. The CDR3 DNA is TGTGCCACCAGCACCGGACTAGCGGGGAGGGGGGAGACCCAGTACTTC.

This chain connects TRBV10-3 to TRBJ2-3; 10 bases are shared with TRBD1. The J segment lost 4 bases and the V segment lost 5 bases, leaving 3 bases of the junction unmatched. CDR1 is ENHRY, CDR2 SYGVKD, per germline. The CDR3 totals 14 residues. The CDR3 spells CAISPGQGPDTQYF. DNA of the CDR3: TGTGCCATCAGTCCGGGACAGGGGCCAGATACGCAGTATTTT.

The CDR3 loop is CASSLGTGNSPLHF. The CDR3 region has the DNA TGTGCCAGCAGCTTAGGCACAGGGAATTCACCCCTCCACTTT. The chain combines TRBV7-3 with TRBJ1-6; D possibly corresponds to TRBD1 (6 bases). Germline V CDR1 and CDR2: SGHTA, FQGTGA. CDR3 length equals 14 residues. The V and J ends lost 2 bases and 7 bases respectively, with 9 bases between them.

This chain joins TRBV28 and TRBJ2-1; D possibly corresponds to TRBD1 (5 bases). Germline CDR1 MDHEN, CDR2 SYDVKM. This CDR3 spans 15 amino acids. The germline V and J ends were trimmed by 6 bases and 3 bases, with 15 bases remaining between them. In DNA form, the CDR3 reads TGTGCCAGCAGCCGTGACAGCCACCACTACAATGAGCAGTTCTTC. Residues: CASSRDSHHYNEQFF.

This chain connects TRBV28 to TRBJ1-2, with TRBD1 matching 8 bases. The CDR3 has 14 residues. Germline CDR1 is MDHEN and CDR2 is SYDVKM. V lost 7 bases, J lost 4 bases, and 8 bases stayed unmatched. For the CDR3, the DNA is TGTGCCAGCAAGACCTCGGACAGGGCCTATGGCTACACCTTC. Translated, it gives CASKTSDRAYGYTF.

The V and J genes are TRBV7-8 and TRBJ2-1; TRBD2 matches at 8 bases. V was clipped by 8 bases and J by 0 bases; unmatched bases: 12. The CDR3 covers 17 residues. Germline CDR1 SGHVS, CDR2 FQNEAQ. The CDR3 DNA is TGTGCCAGCCAGCTGAAGGCGGGAGGTGTCTCCTACAATGAGCAGTTCTTC. This sequence encodes CASQLKAGGVSYNEQFF.

This clone was recorded only once. This chain uses TRBV5-1 with TRBJ2-3; D may be TRBD1 (5 bases). V lost 0 bases to trimming and J lost 6 bases, with 14 bases between them. Germline V gene lookup returns CDR1 SGHRS and CDR2 YFSETQ. The CDR3 runs 15 residues. CDR3 in amino acids: CASSLGGRVADTQYF. The CDR3 coding sequence is TGCGCCAGCAGCTTGGGCGGCAGGGTGGCCGATACGCAGTATTTT.

V gene TRBV4-1 combines with J gene TRBJ2-7, with a possible D match to TRBD1 (6 bases). V was cut by 8 bases and J by 5 bases, with 16 bases left in between. The V gene's germline CDR1 is MGHRA and CDR2 YSYEKL. This CDR3 has 13 residues. The DNA for the CDR3 is TGCGCCAGCCAAGGGGACATCGGGGACGAGCAGTACTTC. Protein sequence: CASQGDIGDEQYF.

The chain carries TRBV10-3 and TRBJ2-1, with 9 bases fitting TRBD1. V gave up 5 bases and J gave up 7 bases; unmatched junction bases: 6. The CDR3 contains 14 residues. Germline V CDR1 and CDR2: ENHRY, SYGVKD. The CDR3: CAISPRDRVNEQFF. The CDR3 DNA reads as TGTGCCATCAGTCCCAGGGACAGGGTAAATGAGCAGTTCTTC.

The CDR3 here is CASSPFMGGPDTGELFF. The CDR3 DNA sequence: TGTGCCAGCAGCCCTTTTATGGGGGGGCCGGACACCGGGGAGCTGTTTTTT. This chain connects TRBV7-8 to TRBJ2-2; perhaps TRBD2 as D (7 bases). The CDR3 runs 17 residues. In germline, CDR1 is SGHVS, CDR2 FQNEAQ. V was clipped by 5 bases and J by 3 bases, with 19 bases between them.

This clone was found a few times. This rearrangement joins TRBV19 to TRBJ1-5; D not resolved. The CDR3 runs to 13 residues. V gave up 2 bases and J gave up 2 bases, with 4 bases separating them. From germline, CDR1 is LNHDA and CDR2 SQIVND (reference sequence). The CDR3 here is CASSILGNQPQHF. The CDR3 DNA follows: TGTGCCAGTAGTATACTCGGCAATCAGCCCCAGCATTTT.

The count of this clone is one. V usage is TRBV28 and J usage is TRBJ1-3; no definite D call. Looked up from germline, CDR1 is MDHEN and CDR2 is SYDVKM. Trimming took off 2 bases at V and 1 base at J, with 18 bases between the two ends. The CDR3 length is 18 residues. CDR3 coding DNA: TGTGCCAGCAGTTTACGGAAGTCAGGTACCCTGTCTGGAAACACCATATATTTT. Translated, it gives CASSLRKSGTLSGNTIYF.

The V gene is TRBV10-1, the J gene TRBJ2-1, with 7 bases lining up with TRBD1. Trimming removed 7 bases from V and 10 bases from J; junction bases left unmatched: 7. The CDR3 spans 12 residues. Germline CDR1 is WNHNN and CDR2 is SYGVQD (reference sequence). The CDR3 loop is CASIIGGGEQFF. CDR3 nucleotide sequence: TGCGCCAGCATCATAGGGGGCGGAGAGCAGTTCTTC.

The chain recombines TRBV7-9 with TRBJ1-1; no definite D call. This CDR3 is 13 amino acids long. Germline-derived CDR1 and CDR2 are SEHNR and FQNEAQ (reference sequence). Trimming took 6 bases from V and 6 from J, leaving 14 bases between them. The CDR3 DNA is TGTGCCAGCAGACCCGGAGAACGGGCTGAAGCTTTCTTT. It translates to CASRPGERAEAFF.

This chain joins TRBV9 and TRBJ2-1, with a possible D match to TRBD2 (5 bases). V lost 0 bases and J 5 bases, leaving 9 bases between the germline ends. There are 14 residues in the CDR3. Germline lookup yields CDR1 SGDLS and CDR2 YYNGEE. The CDR3 DNA is TGTGCCAGCAGCGTAGGGGAGCCAAACAATGAGCAGTTCTTC. This sequence encodes CASSVGEPNNEQFF.

This chain links TRBV19 with TRBJ2-7; the match to TRBD2 covers 9 bases. The CDR3 contains 13 residues. Germline-derived CDR1 and CDR2 are LNHDA and SQIVND (reference sequence). V dropped 7 bases and J dropped 1; count of bases not matched to a gene: 2. The CDR3, as DNA: TGTGCCAGTAAGACTAGCGGATCCTACGAGCAGTACTTC. Its translation: CASKTSGSYEQYF.

This chain connects TRBV9 to TRBJ2-2, with D possibly being TRBD2 (6 bases). Trimming took 0 bases from V and 2 from J, leaving 11 bases between them. Germline CDR1 and CDR2: SGDLS and YYNGEE. The CDR3 length is 16 residues. In DNA, the CDR3 is TGTGCCAGCAGCGTAGGTAGCGGAATTAACACCGGGGAGCTGTTTTTT. This sequence encodes CASSVGSGINTGELFF.

The gene calls are TRBV11-2 and TRBJ2-2, with a weak D call TRBD1 (6 bases). The CDR3 spans 15 residues. Deletions cut 2 bases from V and 4 bases from J, with 11 bases between. Germline loops: CDR1 SGHAT, CDR2 FQNNGV. The CDR3 protein is CASSLWQGSTGELFF. As DNA, the CDR3 is TGTGCCAGCAGCTTATGGCAGGGGTCCACCGGGGAGCTGTTTTTT.

The rearrangement links TRBV7-2 to TRBJ1-5, with D perhaps matching TRBD1 (5 bases). The CDR3 is 13 residues long. Germline CDR1 reads SGHTA; CDR2 reads FQGNSA. Trimming took 4 bases from V and 4 from J, leaving 8 bases between them. The CDR3: CASSSRVNQPQHF. CDR3 coding DNA: TGTGCCAGCAGCTCCAGGGTTAATCAGCCCCAGCATTTT. The full variable domain, completed using reference TRBV7-2 and TRBJ1-5, is GAGVSQSPSNKVTEKGKDVELRCDPISGHTALYWYRQSLGQGLEFLIYFQGNSAPDKSGLPSDRFSAERTGGSVSTLTIQRTQQEDSAVYLCASSSRVNQPQHFGDGTRLSIL.

This clone appeared once. The CDR3: CASSLGAGLYSNQPQHF. CDR3 coding DNA: TGTGCCAGCAGTTTGGGAGCAGGACTTTATAGCAATCAGCCCCAGCATTTT. This sequence joins TRBV28 and TRBJ1-5; no clear D gene. Germline lookup yields CDR1 MDHEN and CDR2 SYDVKM. V lost 3 bases, J lost 0 bases, and 15 bases lay in between. The CDR3 extends over 17 amino acids.

The gene calls are TRBV6-1 and TRBJ2-1; D gene uncertain. The CDR3 runs to 17 residues. Germline V gene sequence: CDR1 MNHNS, CDR2 SASEGT. The V gene lost 0 bases and the J gene lost 4 bases, with 16 bases spanning the gap. CDR3: CASSEAPRPIYYNEQFF. The CDR3 DNA reads as TGTGCCAGCAGTGAAGCGCCTAGGCCTATTTATTACAATGAGCAGTTCTTC.

The rearrangement joins TRBV30 to TRBJ2-1, with D uncertain. V lost 2 bases to trimming and J lost 9 bases, with 8 bases between them. CDR1 and CDR2 (germline): GTSNPN, SVGIG (reference sequence). The length of the CDR3 is 11 residues. In nucleotides, the CDR3 is TGTGCCTGGAGTTACGGTTTTGAGCAGTTCTTC. It yields the protein CAWSYGFEQFF.

The genes are TRBV5-8 and TRBJ2-3; 9 bases are shared with TRBD1. Trimming cost V 0 bases and J 5 bases; bases outside gene matches: 10. CDR1 SGHTS and CDR2 YDEGEE come from the germline V gene. The CDR3 consists of 17 residues. Here the CDR3 reads CASSLALGTGLKDTQYF. In DNA, the CDR3 is TGTGCCAGCAGCTTGGCCCTTGGGACAGGGTTAAAAGATACGCAGTATTTT.